Each of the 7 T cell receptor beta chains below was sequenced from the same sample in a study of monozygotic twins with inflammatory bowel disease. One entry per CDR3 protein, without DNA, is what TCRdb gives after re-calling the 5' RACE reads. Its listing shows a few hundred thousand distinct CDR3 sequences. Sequencing was done on a sample of blood. Receptors were obtained from a human donor with ulcerative colitis or Crohn's disease, or a healthy co-twin of an affected twin (not recorded which).

V is TRBV6-5 and J is TRBJ2-2; TCRdb indicates TRBD1, and absent DNA this call remains unverified. From germline, CDR1 is MNHEY and CDR2 SVGAGI. The CDR3 is 13 residues long. The CDR3: CASNYGGAGELFF.

This sequence joins TRBV19 and TRBJ2-3; the D gene TCRdb calls, TRBD1, cannot be checked with no DNA. The germline CDR1 and CDR2 sequences are LNHDA and SQIVND (reference sequence). This CDR3 is built from 13 residues. CDR3 sequence: CASSSGATDTQYF.

The chain joins TRBV9 to TRBJ2-1; absent DNA, TCRdb's TRBD2 call cannot be checked. This CDR3 has 15 residues. Germline assignment: CDR1 SGDLS and CDR2 YYNGEE. CDR3 sequence: CASSVLATTKGEQFF.

This chain uses TRBV18 with TRBJ2-6. The CDR3 consists of 15 residues. CDR1 and CDR2 (germline): KGHSH, LQKENI. CDR3: CASSPLDGPTNVLTF.

The genes are TRBV12-3 or TRBV12-4 and TRBJ1-2; the D call from TCRdb, TRBD1, cannot be confirmed without DNA. CDR3 length: 15 residues. CDR3 loop: CASSLGAIGGEGYTF.

The chain joins TRBV20-1 to TRBJ1-2. Germline values: CDR1 DFQATT, CDR2 SNEGSKA (reference sequence). The CDR3 has 14 amino acids. The CDR3 reads CSAILTSDDYGYTF.

The V call is TRBV5-1, the J call TRBJ1-3. Looked up from germline, CDR1 is SGHRS and CDR2 is YFSETQ. This CDR3 has 15 amino acids. The CDR3 region is CASSPRAFSGNTIYF.